Presented here are 21 T cell receptor beta chains from one specimen sequenced in a study of blood T cell repertoires in COVID-19. The assay was immunoSEQ multiplex PCR, and TCRdb's table has in-frame clones only and misses some. The table lists around 100,000 clones, roughly 90% of them singletons. Sequenced sample: peripheral blood. The receptors come from a middle-aged man with active COVID-19.

This chain joins TRBV6-5 and TRBJ1-2; TRBD1 matches 8 bases. CDR3 length: 14 residues. Germline CDR1 MNHEY, CDR2 SVGAGI. V lost 6 bases to trimming and J lost 0 bases; unmatched junction nucleotides: 3. The CDR3 region is CASRGTGANYGYTF. CDR3 DNA sequence: TGTGCCAGCAGGGGGACAGGAGCTAACTATGGCTACACCTTC.

This clone was detected once. The chain combines TRBV5-6 with TRBJ1-3; D remains unclear. CDR1 and CDR2 (germline): SGHDT, YYEEEE. Trimming removed 3 bases from V and 0 bases from J, with 10 bases in between. CDR3 length: 15 residues. The CDR3 sequence is CASSSGFISGNTIYF. CDR3 DNA sequence: TGTGCCAGCAGCTCGGGATTCATCTCTGGAAACACCATATATTTT.

The V call is TRBV6-6, the J call TRBJ2-5; TRBD1 matches at 7 bases. The CDR3 sequence is 15 residues long. Germline CDR1 MNHNY, CDR2 SVGAGI (reference sequence). The V and J ends lost 4 bases and 1 base, in that order; junction bases with no gene match: 6. The CDR3 loop is CASSSNRGAQETQYF. The CDR3, as DNA: TGTGCCAGCAGTTCCAACAGGGGAGCCCAAGAGACCCAGTACTTC.

The chain recombines TRBV5-1 with TRBJ1-2, with TRBD1 identical over 10 bases. The CDR3 sequence is 18 residues long. V was pared by 4 bases and J by 6 bases, with 18 bases of the junction left unmatched. Germline lookup yields CDR1 SGHRS and CDR2 YFSETQ. The CDR3 sequence is CASSPSGGTGVKGDGYTF. The DNA for the CDR3 is TGCGCCAGCAGCCCGTCGGGCGGGACAGGGGTAAAGGGGGATGGCTACACCTTC.

The rearrangement uses TRBV18 and TRBJ2-6; perhaps TRBD2 as D (5 bases). The CDR3 length is 17 residues. CDR1 and CDR2 from the germline V gene are KGHSH and LQKENI. Deletions cut 2 bases from V and 0 bases from J, with 11 bases between. The CDR3 bases are TGTGCCAGCTCACCAACTAGGGCCGACTCTGGGGCCAACGTCCTGACTTTC. The encoded protein is CASSPTRADSGANVLTF.

V and J are TRBV6-5 and TRBJ1-6; 7 positions match TRBD1. With 4 bases clipped from V and 7 bases from J, the junction kept 10 bases outside the gene matches. CDR1 is MNHEY and CDR2 is SVGAGI in the germline V gene. CDR3 length equals 16 residues. In DNA form, the CDR3 reads TGTGCCAGCAGTTTCGACAGGGCCGCTGCAAATTCACCCCTCCACTTT. Protein sequence: CASSFDRAAANSPLHF.

This chain links TRBV18 with TRBJ2-1; 10 nucleotides agree with TRBD1. V was pared by 2 bases and J by 5 bases, with 6 bases of the junction left unmatched. The germline CDR1 and CDR2 sequences are KGHSH and LQKENI. This CDR3 is built from 16 residues. The DNA of the CDR3 is TGTGCCAGCTCACCAGGGACCGGGACAGGGGACAATGAGCAGTTCTTC. Translated, it gives CASSPGTGTGDNEQFF. Together with reference TRBV18 and TRBJ2-1, the CDR3 gives the full variable domain: NAGVMQNPRHLVRRRGQEARLRCSPMKGHSHVYWYRQLPEEGLKFMVYLQKENIIDESGMPKERFSAEFPKEGPSILRIQQVVRGDSAAYFCASSPGTGTGDNEQFFGPGTRLTVL.

V usage is TRBV2 and J usage is TRBJ1-4; tentative D call: TRBD1 (5 bases). Per germline, CDR1 SNHLY and CDR2 FYNNEI. The CDR3 runs 14 residues. With 4 bases removed from V and 6 bases from J, the gap between germline ends came to 12 bases. Here the CDR3 DNA reads TGTGCCAGCAGTGTAACCGGGGGGTATGAAAAACTGTTTTTT. Protein: CASSVTGGYEKLFF.

This clone was seen only once. The rearrangement uses TRBV12-3 or TRBV12-4 and TRBJ2-1, with no clear D. The CDR3 consists of 12 residues. V lost 5 bases, J lost 6 bases, and 8 bases lay in between. The CDR3, as DNA: TGTGCCAGCAGTCCCTCGGGCAATGAGCAGTTCTTC. It yields the protein CASSPSGNEQFF.

The rearrangement joins TRBV2 to TRBJ1-1, with D possibly being TRBD1 (5 bases). CDR1 and CDR2 from the germline V gene are SNHLY and FYNNEI. V shed 6 bases and J shed 1 base, with 15 bases lying between them. CDR3 length equals 15 residues. The CDR3 sequence: CASSPNRGRNTEAFF. CDR3 nucleotides: TGTGCCAGCAGCCCGAACCGGGGGAGGAACACTGAAGCTTTCTTT.

The chain uses TRBV24-1 and TRBJ2-1; 16 bases map to TRBD2. CDR1 is KGHDR and CDR2 is SFDVKD in the germline V gene. The CDR3 spans 20 residues. The V gene end was trimmed by 5 bases and the J gene end by 3 bases; junction bases not matched to a gene: 12. The CDR3 DNA follows: TGTGCCACCAGTGCCCGGAAGGGACTAGCGGGAGGGCGTAACTACAATGAGCAGTTCTTC. This gives the protein CATSARKGLAGGRNYNEQFF.

The V and J genes are TRBV11-3 and TRBJ2-7, with D possibly TRBD2 on 6 matching bases. CDR1 and CDR2 from the germline V gene are SGHNT and YENEEA. V dropped 1 base and J dropped 2 bases, with 9 bases sitting between them. The CDR3 is 14 amino acids. The CDR3 DNA is TGTGCCAGCAGCTTAGCGGAGGGCCCCTACGAGCAGTACGTC. This translates into CASSLAEGPYEQYV.

This chain connects TRBV9 to TRBJ2-2; 9 bases fit TRBD2. The CDR3 contains 17 residues. Unmatched junction bases numbered 3, after V lost 0 bases and J lost 0 bases. Germline lookup yields CDR1 SGDLS and CDR2 YYNGEE. In DNA form, the CDR3 reads TGTGCCAGCAGCGTAGTACCTAGCGGGGCGAACACCGGGGAGCTGTTTTTT. Encoded protein: CASSVVPSGANTGELFF.

This clone was observed a single time. This sequence joins TRBV24-1 and TRBJ2-3; TRBD2 matches at 7 bases. Germline trimming cut 6 bases from V and 1 base from J; bases unmatched to any gene: 6. Germline V gene data show CDR1 as KGHDR and CDR2 as SFDVKD. CDR3 size: 15 residues. CDR3 region: CATSRGGGGTDTQYF. The CDR3 bases are TGTGCCACCAGTCGGGGCGGGGGTGGCACAGATACGCAGTATTTT.

The chain is built from TRBV2 and TRBJ1-5, with D perhaps matching TRBD1 (5 bases). The V gene's germline CDR1 is SNHLY and CDR2 FYNNEI. The CDR3 covers 16 residues. The V end was cut by 5 bases, the J end by 1 base, with 15 bases between. The CDR3 region is CASSPQGSRSNQPQHF. The CDR3 DNA reads as TGTGCCAGCAGTCCCCAGGGTAGCAGGAGCAATCAGCCCCAGCATTTT.

This clone has just one count. This rearrangement joins TRBV11-2 to TRBJ1-2, with a tentative D call TRBD1 (6 bases). The germline V gene has CDR1 SGHAT and CDR2 FQNNGV. This CDR3 has 13 amino acids. Trimming took 2 bases from V and 3 from J, leaving 7 bases between them. The DNA for the CDR3 is TGTGCCAGCAGCTTATGGACAGACTATGGCTACACCTTC. It encodes CASSLWTDYGYTF.

This sequence joins TRBV6-5 and TRBJ2-5; perhaps TRBD1 as D (5 bases). The CDR3 consists of 13 residues. CDR1 is MNHEY and CDR2 is SVGAGI in the germline V gene. V lost 0 bases and J lost 5, with 7 bases in between. For the CDR3, the DNA is TGTGCCAGCAGTTACTCCCAGGGTGAGACCCAGTACTTC. Protein: CASSYSQGETQYF.

The CDR3 DNA reads as TGTGCCAGCAGCTTAGGGGGGACTCACTACGAGCAGTACGTC. Translation: CASSLGGTHYEQYV. This chain joins TRBV11-2 and TRBJ2-7; D is perhaps TRBD2 (6 bases). V was cut by 1 base and J by 3 bases, with 10 bases left in between. The CDR3 has 14 amino acids. Looked up from germline, CDR1 is SGHAT and CDR2 is FQNNGV.

This clone was detected once. The chain uses TRBV5-6 and TRBJ1-2; 9 nucleotides match TRBD1. The CDR3 totals 13 residues. The V segment lost 4 bases and the J segment 7 bases; nucleotides outside the gene matches: 5. Germline V gene data show CDR1 as SGHDT and CDR2 as YYEEEE. For the CDR3, the DNA is TGTGCCAGCAGCCCTACAGGGGGCGTTGGCTACACCTTC. Its protein product is CASSPTGGVGYTF. The whole variable domain, filled in from reference TRBV5-6 and TRBJ1-2, reads DAGVTQSPTHLIKTRGQQVTLRCSPKSGHDTVSWYQQALGQGPQFIFQYYEEEERQRGNFPDRFSGHQFPNYSSELNVNALLLGDSALYLCASSPTGGVGYTFGSGTRLTVV.

The genes are TRBV5-5 and TRBJ2-5; 8 bases are shared with TRBD1. The CDR3 totals 15 residues. Unmatched junction bases numbered 10, after V lost 4 bases and J lost 5 bases. CDR1 and CDR2 (germline): SGHKS, YYEKEE (reference sequence). The CDR3 coding sequence is TGTGCCAGCAGCCCGGGACAGGTCGTAGGGGAGACCCAGTACTTC. This codes for CASSPGQVVGETQYF.

The V gene is TRBV5-1, the J gene TRBJ2-3; the match to TRBD1 covers 8 bases. From germline, CDR1 is SGHRS and CDR2 YFSETQ. With V trimmed by 0 bases and J by 1 base, 4 bases remained unmatched. This CDR3 spans 16 amino acids. The CDR3 reads CASSLASTGGTDTQYF. The CDR3 nucleotides are TGCGCCAGCAGCTTGGCCTCGACAGGGGGCACAGATACGCAGTATTTT. Complete variable domain (other parts from reference TRBV5-1 and TRBJ2-3): KAGVTQTPRYLIKTRGQQVTLSCSPISGHRSVSWYQQTPGQGLQFLFEYFSETQRNKGNFPGRFSGRQFSNSRSEMNVSTLELGDSALYLCASSLASTGGTDTQYFGPGTRLTVL.